The 2 T cell receptor beta chains given below trace back to one sample, sequenced in a study of OX40 agonist ivuxolimab in advanced cancers. Profiled with immunoSEQ multiplex PCR; TCRdb holds only in-frame clones, not every one. Of about 87,000 clones in the sample, roughly 85% are singletons; the top ten hold approximately 0.79%. The source was CD4+ or CD8+ T cells sorted from blood, collected in a trial of the OX40 agonist ivuxolimab. Receptors originate from an adult with an advanced solid tumor such as melanoma, head and neck, liver or kidney cancer.

The V and J genes are TRBV2 and TRBJ2-5, with D maybe TRBD2 (6 bases). CDR3 length equals 13 residues. Trimming shortened V by 6 bases and J by 7 bases, and 15 bases separated the two germline ends. Germline lookup yields CDR1 SNHLY and CDR2 FYNNEI. CDR3 loop: CASREGLLGTQYF. The CDR3 DNA reads TGTGCCAGCAGGGAGGGACTGCTAGGGACCCAGTACTTC.

The chain uses TRBV19 and TRBJ1-6; 9 nucleotides agree with TRBD1. Germline assignment: CDR1 LNHDA and CDR2 SQIVND (reference sequence). This CDR3 contains 15 residues. Trimming at V came to 7 bases and at J to 13 bases, leaving 14 bases not matched to a gene. The CDR3 region has the DNA TGTGCCAGTAAGGAGGGGGACAGGGAGCTAGATCCCCTCCACTTT. Amino acids: CASKEGDRELDPLHF.